The 27 T cell receptor beta chains presented below share a single source sample, sequenced in a study of cytomegalovirus exposure and HLA in healthy donors. Primers included in the PCR were 60 Vbeta and 13 Jbeta primers. Here immunoSEQ multiplex PCR was the method, and the copy in TCRdb shows in-frame clones only, minus some. The sample shows around 140,000 clones, approximately 80% of them seen only once. What was sequenced was PBMCs. The receptor source for this set is a woman between 18 and 29 years old in good health and CMV-seropositive.

J is TRBJ1-1 and V is TRBV7-9; TRBD1 matches at 8 bases. Germline CDR1 SEHNR, CDR2 FQNEAQ (reference sequence). V was clipped by 5 bases and J by 1 base; unmatched bases: 9. The CDR3 has 16 residues. In DNA form, the CDR3 reads TGTGCCAGCAGCGTTGGTACAGGGGGGAGGAACACTGAAGCTTTCTTT. Residues: CASSVGTGGRNTEAFF.

The V and J genes are TRBV6-7 and TRBJ1-1; 7 nucleotides match TRBD1. TRBV6-7 carries the ORF label, with uncertain function. Trimming cost V 6 bases and J 1 base; bases outside gene matches: 8. This CDR3 has 15 residues. CDR3 bases: TGTGCCAGCAGCGCTACCTGGACAGGGAACACTGAAGCTTTCTTT. As protein: CASSATWTGNTEAFF.

J is TRBJ2-1 and V is TRBV5-1, with TRBD2 matching 13 bases. After removal of 0 bases from V and 15 bases from J, the junction contained 6 bases not matched to a gene. Per the germline V gene, CDR1 is SGHRS and CDR2 is YFSETQ. This CDR3 contains 14 residues. Written as DNA, the CDR3 is TGCGCCAGCAGCTTGGGGACTAGCGGGGGTAATGGGTTCTTC. Protein product: CASSLGTSGGNGFF.

The chain is built from TRBV6-5 and TRBJ2-1, with 11 bases that match TRBD1. The CDR3 runs to 16 residues. The trim removed 4 bases at V and 2 bases at J, leaving 4 bases unmatched. The germline gives CDR1 MNHEY, CDR2 SVGAGI. The CDR3 DNA follows: TGTGCCAGCAGTTCAGGGGACAGGGGGGCCTACAATGAGCAGTTCTTC. Translated, it gives CASSSGDRGAYNEQFF.

This chain links TRBV10-3 with TRBJ1-4; D is unresolved. CDR1 ENHRY and CDR2 SYGVKD come from the germline V gene. V shed 2 bases and J shed 7 bases, with 14 bases lying between them. This CDR3 is built from 15 residues. CDR3: CAISEESSGREKLFF. The CDR3 DNA follows: TGTGCCATCAGTGAGGAGAGCAGCGGGCGTGAAAAACTGTTTTTT.

The CDR3, as DNA: TGTGCCAGCAGCTTGGGGGCCACAGATACGCAGTATTTT. This gives the protein CASSLGATDTQYF. The chain is built from TRBV5-4 and TRBJ2-3; D gene uncertain. This CDR3 region has 13 residues. CDR1 is SGHNT, CDR2 YYREEE, per germline (reference sequence). Deletions cut 0 bases from V and 2 bases from J, with 4 bases between.

The chain carries TRBV28 and TRBJ2-2; D is unclear. The germline V gene encodes CDR1 MDHEN and CDR2 SYDVKM. This CDR3 spans 16 amino acids. Between the trimmed V and J ends, which lost 0 bases and 3 bases, there was a span of 11 bases. CDR3 DNA: TGTGCCAGCAGTTTATGGTCCAGCGAGGACACCGGGGAGCTGTTTTTT. Translation: CASSLWSSEDTGELFF. The full variable domain, in which reference TRBV28 and TRBJ2-2 provide the parts outside the CDR3, is DVKVTQSSRYLVKRTGEKVFLECVQDMDHENMFWYRQDPGLGLRLIYFSYDVKMKEKGDIPEGYSVSREKKERFSLILESASTNQTSMYLCASSLWSSEDTGELFFGEGSRLTVL.

This clone was picked up a small number of times. V gene TRBV7-8 combines with J gene TRBJ1-2; D call uncertain. In germline, CDR1 is SGHVS, CDR2 FQNEAQ. This CDR3 is 14 amino acids long. V gave up 10 bases and J gave up 2 bases, with 17 bases separating them. The CDR3 sequence: CATGIARKNYGYTF. The CDR3 nucleotides read TGTGCCACTGGTATCGCGAGGAAGAACTATGGCTACACCTTC.

The chain combines TRBV28 with TRBJ2-3; D is uncertain. The CDR3 is 15 residues long. Between the trimmed V and J ends, which lost 8 bases and 2 bases, there was a span of 17 bases. Per germline, CDR1 MDHEN and CDR2 SYDVKM. CDR3 region: CASESRQRPTDTQYF. The DNA for the CDR3 is TGTGCCAGCGAGAGTCGGCAGCGACCCACAGATACGCAGTATTTT.

This clone was picked up one time. The chain recombines TRBV29-1 with TRBJ1-1, with 8 bases that match TRBD1. The CDR3 is 11 amino acids. The germline gives CDR1 SQVTM, CDR2 ANQGSEA. Trimming removed 5 bases from V and 4 bases from J; junction bases left unmatched: 0. The CDR3 spells CSVTGGTEAFF. The DNA of the CDR3 is TGCAGCGTTACAGGGGGCACTGAAGCTTTCTTT.

V and J are TRBV6-1 and TRBJ2-5, with TRBD2 identical over 8 bases. The trim removed 3 bases at V and 4 bases at J, leaving 7 bases unmatched. The CDR3 has 15 amino acids. Germline V gene data show CDR1 as MNHNS and CDR2 as SASEGT. The chain's CDR3 is CASSELGGGPETQYF. CDR3 nucleotide sequence: TGTGCCAGCAGTGAGCTCGGGGGGGGGCCAGAGACCCAGTACTTC.

This clone has a single count. J is TRBJ1-5 and V is TRBV5-6; a possible D gene is TRBD1 (5 bases). CDR3 length: 15 amino acids. Per germline, CDR1 SGHDT and CDR2 YYEEEE. The V end lost 0 bases, the J end lost 0 bases, and 7 bases lay between the germline ends. The DNA of the CDR3 is TGTGCCAGCAGCTTGGCAGGGCTTAGCAATCAGCCCCAGCATTTT. Translating it yields CASSLAGLSNQPQHF.

Only a few counts were recorded for this clone. V is TRBV19 and J is TRBJ2-1; tentatively, D is TRBD2 (7 bases). This CDR3 spans 15 amino acids. From germline, CDR1 is LNHDA and CDR2 SQIVND (reference sequence). Trimming removed 6 bases at V and 5 bases at J, with 17 bases between. The CDR3 spells CASRERGAPHNEQFF. Written as DNA, the CDR3 is TGTGCCAGTAGGGAACGGGGGGCGCCCCACAATGAGCAGTTCTTC.

In its sample, this clone was seen a few times. This chain uses TRBV6-5 with TRBJ2-7; weak D call: TRBD1 (7 bases). Germline values: CDR1 MNHEY, CDR2 SVGAGI. The CDR3 sequence is 11 residues long. V lost 5 bases and J lost 6, with 8 bases in between. CDR3 amino acids: CASSQGGEQYF. Written as DNA, the CDR3 is TGTGCCAGCAGTCAGGGGGGCGAGCAGTACTTC.

The V and J genes are TRBV30 and TRBJ2-6, with 8 bases matching TRBD1. CDR3 size: 18 residues. The germline V gene has CDR1 GTSNPN and CDR2 SVGIG (reference sequence). V shed 3 bases and J 3 bases; nucleotides not matched to a gene: 13. The CDR3 sequence: CAWSAWTGRGYGANVLTF. The CDR3 DNA reads TGTGCCTGGAGCGCCTGGACAGGGAGAGGGTATGGGGCCAACGTCCTGACTTTC.

This clone was observed once. CDR3 DNA sequence: TGTGCCAGCACCATTGACAGGGGCCTTTCCTACGAGCAGTACTTC. Translating gives CASTIDRGLSYEQYF. V usage is TRBV2 and J usage is TRBJ2-7; TRBD1 aligns across 8 bases. Germline trimming cut 7 bases from V and 1 base from J; bases unmatched to any gene: 9. Germline assignment: CDR1 SNHLY and CDR2 FYNNEI. There are 15 residues in the CDR3.

On this clone: Additional DNA sequences in this sample encode the identical CDR3. CDR3 bases: TGTGCCAGCACCCTCAGGGGTGAAGCCTCCTACGAGCAGTACTTC. Translated: CASTLRGEASYEQYF. The gene calls are TRBV2 and TRBJ2-7, with D possibly matching TRBD1 (6 bases). Trimming stripped 7 bases from V and 0 bases from J, with 16 bases between. CDR1 and CDR2 from the germline V gene are SNHLY and FYNNEI. CDR3 size: 15 residues.

The rearrangement uses TRBV5-6 and TRBJ1-6; D is unresolved. This CDR3 has 12 residues. V was pared by 1 base and J by 9 bases, with 5 bases between. In germline, CDR1 is SGHDT, CDR2 YYEEEE. The CDR3 bases are TGTGCCAGCAGCTTGAACAGTTCACCCCTCCACTTT. Encoded protein: CASSLNSSPLHF. The full variable domain, its missing parts supplied by reference TRBV5-6 and TRBJ1-6, is DAGVTQSPTHLIKTRGQQVTLRCSPKSGHDTVSWYQQALGQGPQFIFQYYEEEERQRGNFPDRFSGHQFPNYSSELNVNALLLGDSALYLCASSLNSSPLHFGNGTRLTVT.

This clone was observed a single time. The genes are TRBV19 and TRBJ1-2, with 9 positions matching TRBD1. The V gene's germline CDR1 is LNHDA and CDR2 SQIVND (reference sequence). The CDR3 contains 14 residues. J gave up 6 bases and V 5 bases, and 7 bases lay outside the gene matches. CDR3 sequence: CASSPGQGRDGYTF. The DNA for the CDR3 is TGTGCCAGTAGTCCTGGACAGGGGAGGGATGGCTACACCTTC.

V gene TRBV6-4 combines with J gene TRBJ1-5, with TRBD1 matching 7 bases. The CDR3 runs 15 residues. The ends lost 0 bases at V and 6 bases at J; junction bases unmatched: 5. Germline loops: CDR1 MRHNA, CDR2 SNTAGT. CDR3 nucleotide sequence: TGTGCCAGCAGTGACTCGGCAGGGGACAGTCAGCCCCAGCATTTT. Translated: CASSDSAGDSQPQHF.

The J gene is TRBJ1-1, the V gene TRBV6-6; the match to TRBD1 covers 8 bases. The V segment lost 4 bases and the J segment 1 base; nucleotides outside the gene matches: 5. The CDR3 contains 15 residues. The V gene's germline CDR1 is MNHNY and CDR2 SVGAGI (reference sequence). The CDR3: CASSSTGATNTEAFF. The CDR3 coding sequence is TGTGCCAGCAGTTCGACAGGGGCTACGAACACTGAAGCTTTCTTT.

This clone was counted only a few times. V and J are TRBV29-1 and TRBJ2-1; tentative D call: TRBD1 (6 bases). CDR1 and CDR2 from the germline V gene are SQVTM and ANQGSEA. This CDR3 is 16 amino acids long. V shed 3 bases and J shed 4 bases, with 19 bases lying between them. CDR3 in DNA: TGCAGCGTTGATCATCTACCGGGACACCGATACAATGAGCAGTTCTTC. This codes for CSVDHLPGHRYNEQFF.

The chain recombines TRBV6-5 with TRBJ2-7; 9 bases are a match to TRBD2. This CDR3 comprises 14 residues. Germline V gives CDR1 MNHEY, CDR2 SVGAGI. J was trimmed by 3 bases and V by 5 bases; bases with no gene match: 5. The CDR3 DNA sequence: TGTGCCAGCAGTCGACTAGCGGTCAGCTACGAGCAGTACTTC. Protein sequence: CASSRLAVSYEQYF.

This clone showed up just once. The V call is TRBV6-5, the J call TRBJ2-4, with 8 bases matching TRBD1. The CDR3 contains 15 residues. Unmatched junction bases numbered 13, after V lost 6 bases and J lost 9 bases. CDR1 and CDR2 (germline): MNHEY, SVGAGI. Here the CDR3 DNA reads TGTGCCAGCAGGACGGGACAGGTTAAAAGGGGCATTCAGTACTTC. Its protein product is CASRTGQVKRGIQYF.

Turning to this clone: Additional DNA sequences in this sample encode the identical CDR3. The chain employs TRBV5-1 and TRBJ1-2, with 8 bases that match TRBD1. This CDR3 has 15 residues. Looked up from germline, CDR1 is SGHRS and CDR2 is YFSETQ. With 0 bases clipped from V and 4 bases from J, the junction kept 5 bases outside the gene matches. As DNA, the CDR3 is TGCGCCAGCAGCTTGGGAACCGGGACAGGCTATGGCTACACCTTC. Its translation is CASSLGTGTGYGYTF.

This rearrangement joins TRBV18 to TRBJ2-3; D might be TRBD2 (5 bases). V gave up 3 bases and J gave up 5 bases, with 9 bases separating them. CDR1 KGHSH and CDR2 LQKENI come from the germline V gene. The length of the CDR3 is 13 residues. CDR3 DNA sequence: TGTGCCAGCTCACCTTTGGGAGTAGATACGCAGTATTTT. It codes for CASSPLGVDTQYF.

V is TRBV5-1 and J is TRBJ2-1; TRBD2 matches 7 bases. Trimming removed 4 bases from V and 1 base from J; junction bases left unmatched: 8. Germline V gives CDR1 SGHRS, CDR2 YFSETQ. The CDR3 is 16 amino acids. The CDR3 DNA reads TGCGCCAGCAGCGCCCTAGCGGCTCATTCCTACAATGAGCAGTTCTTC. Protein product: CASSALAAHSYNEQFF.